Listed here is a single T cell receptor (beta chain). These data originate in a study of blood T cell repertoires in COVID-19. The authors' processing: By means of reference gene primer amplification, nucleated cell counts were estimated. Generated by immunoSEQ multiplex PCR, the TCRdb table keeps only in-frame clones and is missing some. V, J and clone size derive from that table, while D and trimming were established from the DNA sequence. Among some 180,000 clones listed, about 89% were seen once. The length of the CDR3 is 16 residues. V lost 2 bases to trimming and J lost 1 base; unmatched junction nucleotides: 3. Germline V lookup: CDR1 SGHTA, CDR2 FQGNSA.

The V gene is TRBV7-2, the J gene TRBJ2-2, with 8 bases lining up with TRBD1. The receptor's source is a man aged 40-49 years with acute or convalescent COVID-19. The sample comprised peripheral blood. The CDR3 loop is CASSLQGAGNTGELFF. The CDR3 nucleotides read TGTGCCAGCAGCTTACAGGGGGCAGGGAACACCGGGGAGCTGTTTTTT.